The clone carrying this T cell receptor beta chain was found many times. What it recognizes is unknown. The CDR3 loop spans 17 amino acids. V dropped 4 bases and J dropped 8; count of bases not matched to a gene: 11. CDR1 is LGHDT, CDR2 YNNKEL, per germline (reference sequence). The data were taken from a study of CD8 T cells in ankylosing spondylitis. Findings and limits, study-wide: Some motif variants were previously reported in reactive arthritis synovial fluid and blood.

MiXCR was run by TCRdb on the 5' RACE reads, yielding one entry per CDR3 protein. The table includes around 150,000 distinct CDR3 sequences, roughly 11% detected once. This TCR derives from a male donor with ankylosing spondylitis or in good health (not recorded which). V and J are TRBV3-1 and TRBJ2-1; TRBD2 matches 13 bases. Sequencing used blood, either unsorted or a sorted T cell fraction (not recorded which). The CDR3 loop reads CASSLWTSGRGLDEQFF. The CDR3 coding sequence is TGTGCCAGCAGCCTCTGGACTAGCGGGAGAGGTTTAGATGAGCAGTTCTTC.